This TCR beta chain appears in the sequencing data of a study of neurological immune-mediated disorders. Study in general: Secondary progressive disease was present in 3, and relapsing-remitting disease in 31, of the 35 or so multiple sclerosis patients.

The making of cDNA relied on 5'RACE with 10-nucleotide random UMIs. In each sequencing run, over 170 million TCR-beta sequences were generated from 15-18 subjects. One entry per CDR3 protein results from TCRdb running MiXCR on the 5' RACE reads. The sample includes 45,000 to 65,000 distinct CDR3 sequences, about 4% of them seen just once. This clonotype was seen a handful of times. Its target is unknown. The V end was cut by 6 bases, the J end by 3 bases, with 12 bases between. Germline V gives CDR1 SGHDN, CDR2 FVKESK. This CDR3 has 13 amino acids. General study points: HTLV-1-associated myelopathy ranked highest for TCR clonal expansion and multiple sclerosis lowest, beneath healthy controls.

The chain links TRBV14 to TRBJ2-7; a weak D match, TRBD1 (5 bases). The TCR originated in a man between 50 and 59 years old with multiple sclerosis. Sequences were obtained from PBMCs. CDR3 DNA: TGTGCCAGCAGTTGGGGCGCGAGCTACGAGCAGTACTTC. Translating it yields CASSWGASYEQYF.